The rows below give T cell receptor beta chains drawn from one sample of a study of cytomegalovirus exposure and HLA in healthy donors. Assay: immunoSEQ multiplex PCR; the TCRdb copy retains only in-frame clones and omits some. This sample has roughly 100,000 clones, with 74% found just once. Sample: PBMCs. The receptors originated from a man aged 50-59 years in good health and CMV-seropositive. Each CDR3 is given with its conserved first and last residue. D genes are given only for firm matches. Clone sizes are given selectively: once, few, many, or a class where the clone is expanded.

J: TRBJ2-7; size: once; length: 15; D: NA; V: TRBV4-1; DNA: TGCGCCAGCAGCCAAGTTAGGGGCTCTACCTACGAGCAGTACTTC; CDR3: CASSQVRGSTYEQYF
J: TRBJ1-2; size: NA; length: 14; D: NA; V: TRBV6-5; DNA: TGTGCCAGCAGTTACCAACAGGGAAACTATGGCTACACCTTC; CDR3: CASSYQQGNYGYTF
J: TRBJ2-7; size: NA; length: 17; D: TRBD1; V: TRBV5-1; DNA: TGCGCCAGCAGCTTTTCTACCGGGACAGGGACCACCTACGAGCAGTACTTC; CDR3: CASSFSTGTGTTYEQYF
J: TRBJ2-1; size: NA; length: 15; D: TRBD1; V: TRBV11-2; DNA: TGTGCCAGCAGACGGGACAGGGTCATCTACAATGAGCAGTTCTTC; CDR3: CASRRDRVIYNEQFF
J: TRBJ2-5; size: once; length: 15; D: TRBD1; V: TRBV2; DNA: TGTGCCAGCAGTGAAGGCTTCGGCAGGGGGGAGACCCAGTACTTC; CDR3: CASSEGFGRGETQYF
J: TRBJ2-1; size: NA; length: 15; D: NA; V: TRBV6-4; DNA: TGTGCCAGCAGTACACTAGCTTTCGGAAGGGGTGAGCAGTTCTTC; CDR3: CASSTLAFGRGEQFF
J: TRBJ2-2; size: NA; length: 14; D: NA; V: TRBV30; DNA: TGTGCCTGGAGTTTGGGGCTTGGCACCGGGGAGCTGTTTTTT; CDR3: CAWSLGLGTGELFF
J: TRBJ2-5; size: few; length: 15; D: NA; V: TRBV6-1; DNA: TGTGCCAGCAGTGGGGGACTGTTCGCGGAGGAGACCCAGTACTTC; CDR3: CASSGGLFAEETQYF
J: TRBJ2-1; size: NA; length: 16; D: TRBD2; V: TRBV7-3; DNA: TGTGCCAGCAGCTTAACGCAGCGGGAGGCCTACAATGAGCAGTTCTTC; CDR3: CASSLTQREAYNEQFF
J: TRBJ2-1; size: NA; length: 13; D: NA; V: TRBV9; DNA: TGTGCCAGCAGCCGGGGCGGGGCCAATGAGCAGTTCTTC; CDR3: CASSRGGANEQFF
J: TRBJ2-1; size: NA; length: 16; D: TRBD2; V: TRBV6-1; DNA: TGTGCCAGCAGTGCTGTAGGACTAGCGGGGGGAGATGAGCAGTTCTTC; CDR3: CASSAVGLAGGDEQFF
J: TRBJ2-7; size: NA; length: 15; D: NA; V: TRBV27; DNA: TGTGCCAGCAGCCGCCGGACAGCTCCCGCCTACGAGCAGTACTTC; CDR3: CASSRRTAPAYEQYF
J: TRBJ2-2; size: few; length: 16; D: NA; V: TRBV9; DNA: TGTGCCAGCAGCCCGAGGGGGGGGGAGAACACCGGGGAGCTGTTTTTT; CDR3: CASSPRGGENTGELFF
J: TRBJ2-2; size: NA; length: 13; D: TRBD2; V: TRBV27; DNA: TGTGCCAGCAGCCGCGGGAGCGCCGGGGAGCTGTTTTTT; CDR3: CASSRGSAGELFF
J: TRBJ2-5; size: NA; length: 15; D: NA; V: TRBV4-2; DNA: TGTGCCAGCAGCCAGTCGGGAACAGGGCGAGAGACCCAGTACTTC; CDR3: CASSQSGTGRETQYF
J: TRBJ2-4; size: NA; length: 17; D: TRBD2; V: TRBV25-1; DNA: TGTGCCAGCACCCCCGGGGGAGCGGGGGATGCCAAAAACATTCAGTACTTC; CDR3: CASTPGGAGDAKNIQYF
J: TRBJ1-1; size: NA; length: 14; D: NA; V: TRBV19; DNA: TGTGCCAGTAGTATGGTGGGAGGGAACACTGAAGCTTTCTTT; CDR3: CASSMVGGNTEAFF
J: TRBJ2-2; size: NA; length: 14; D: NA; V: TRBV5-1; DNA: TGCGCCAGCAGTCGCGGCAGGGGTGCAGGGGAGCTGTTTTTT; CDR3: CASSRGRGAGELFF
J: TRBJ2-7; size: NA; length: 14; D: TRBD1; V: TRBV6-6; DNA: TGTGCCAGCAGCGGCGGCAGGGGGTACGACGAGCAGTACTTC; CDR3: CASSGGRGYDEQYF
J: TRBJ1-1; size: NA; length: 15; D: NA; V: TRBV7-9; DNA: TGTGCCAGCAGCTTACACGAGGGAGGGATGGCTGAAGCTTTCTTT; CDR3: CASSLHEGGMAEAFF
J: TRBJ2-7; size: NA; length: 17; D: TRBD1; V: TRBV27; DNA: TGTGCCAGCAGTTTAACAGGGGCAGGGGACGGCTCCTACGAGCAGTACTTC; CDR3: CASSLTGAGDGSYEQYF
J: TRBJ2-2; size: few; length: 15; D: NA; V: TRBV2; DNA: TGTGCCAGCAGTTTACAGGGGGGAGGGACCGGGGAGCTGTTTTTT; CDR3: CASSLQGGGTGELFF
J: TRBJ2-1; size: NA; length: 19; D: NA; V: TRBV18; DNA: TGTGCCAGCTCACCTCTTAGCGAGAACGGGGGTCCCTCCTACAATGAGCAGTTCTTC; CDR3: CASSPLSENGGPSYNEQFF